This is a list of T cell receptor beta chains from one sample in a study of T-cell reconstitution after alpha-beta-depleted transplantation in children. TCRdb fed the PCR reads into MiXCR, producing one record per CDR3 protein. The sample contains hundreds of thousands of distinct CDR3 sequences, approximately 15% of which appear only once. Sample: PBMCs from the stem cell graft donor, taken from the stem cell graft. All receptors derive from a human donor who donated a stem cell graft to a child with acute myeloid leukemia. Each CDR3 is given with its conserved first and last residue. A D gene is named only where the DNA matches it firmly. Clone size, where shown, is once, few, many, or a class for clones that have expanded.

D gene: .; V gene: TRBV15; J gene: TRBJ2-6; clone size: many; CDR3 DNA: TGTGCCACCAGCAGAGAAGGCGTCTCTGGGGCCAACGTCCTGACTTTC; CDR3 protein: CATSREGVSGANVLTF
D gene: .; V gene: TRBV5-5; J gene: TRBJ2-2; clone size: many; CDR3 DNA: TGTGCCAGTGGACCGGGACTGGGAGGCACCGGGGAGCTGTTTTTT; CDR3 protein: CASGPGLGGTGELFF
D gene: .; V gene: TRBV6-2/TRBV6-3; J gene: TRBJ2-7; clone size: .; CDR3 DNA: TGTGCCAGCAGTTCCCGGCAGGGCAATCGGTACGAGCAGTACTTC; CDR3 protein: CASSSRQGNRYEQYF
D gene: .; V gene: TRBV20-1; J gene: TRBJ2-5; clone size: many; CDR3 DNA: TGCAGTGCTTGGGGGGGCATGGAGACCCAGTACTTC; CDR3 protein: CSAWGGMETQYF
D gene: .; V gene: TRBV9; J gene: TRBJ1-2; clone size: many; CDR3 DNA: TGTGCCAGCAGCGTCGACACCGAGGCCGACCATTATGGCTACACCTTC; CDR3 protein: CASSVDTEADHYGYTF
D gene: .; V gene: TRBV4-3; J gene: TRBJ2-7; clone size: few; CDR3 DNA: TGCGCCAGCAGCCAAGAATTGAGGGGTAGCTCCTACGAGCAGTACTTC; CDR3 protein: CASSQELRGSSYEQYF
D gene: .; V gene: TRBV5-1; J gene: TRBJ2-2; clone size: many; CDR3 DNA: TGCGCCAGCAGCTTGGCAGGGTTCACCGGGGAGCTGTTTTTT; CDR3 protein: CASSLAGFTGELFF
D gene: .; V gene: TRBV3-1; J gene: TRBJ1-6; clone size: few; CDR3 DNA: TGTGCCAGCAGCCAAGTGAGGGGACCCCTCCACTTT; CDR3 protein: CASSQVRGPLHF
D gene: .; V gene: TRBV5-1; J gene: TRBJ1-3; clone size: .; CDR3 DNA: TGCGCCAGCACGGACAGTAACTCTGGAAACACCATATATTTT; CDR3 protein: CASTDSNSGNTIYF
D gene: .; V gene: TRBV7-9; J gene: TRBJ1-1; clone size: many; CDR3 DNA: TGTGCCAGCAGCTGGGGACAACCGAACACTGAAGCTTTCTTT; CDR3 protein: CASSWGQPNTEAFF
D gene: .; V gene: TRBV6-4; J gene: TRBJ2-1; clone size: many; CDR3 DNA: TGTGCCAGCAGGAGGGGCCGAGAGGGTGAGCAGTTCTTC; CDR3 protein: CASRRGREGEQFF
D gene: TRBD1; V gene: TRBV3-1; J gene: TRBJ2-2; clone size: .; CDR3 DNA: TGTGCCAGCAGCCGAAGGACAGGCTGGGGCACCGGGGAGCTGTTTTTT; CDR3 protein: CASSRRTGWGTGELFF
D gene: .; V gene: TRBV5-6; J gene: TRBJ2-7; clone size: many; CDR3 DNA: TGTGCCAGCAGCCAAGGGGACGGGGAGCAGTACTTC; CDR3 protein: CASSQGDGEQYF
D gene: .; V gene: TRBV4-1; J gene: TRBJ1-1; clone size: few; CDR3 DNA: TGCGCCAGCAGCCCCAATCCGGACACTGAAGCTTTCTTT; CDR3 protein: CASSPNPDTEAFF
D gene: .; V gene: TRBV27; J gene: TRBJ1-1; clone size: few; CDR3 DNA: TGTGCCAGCACCGGATCCGAGGATGATAACACTGAAGCTTTCTTT; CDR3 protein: CASTGSEDDNTEAFF
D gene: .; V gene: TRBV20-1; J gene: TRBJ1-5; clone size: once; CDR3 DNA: TGCAGTGCTAGAGATTCGACCTTCACCCAGCCCCAGCATTTT; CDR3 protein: CSARDSTFTQPQHF
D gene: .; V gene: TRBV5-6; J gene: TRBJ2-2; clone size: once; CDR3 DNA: TGTGCCAGCAGCCCCCGTGAGGTAATCAACACCGGGGAGCTGTTTTTT; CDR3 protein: CASSPREVINTGELFF
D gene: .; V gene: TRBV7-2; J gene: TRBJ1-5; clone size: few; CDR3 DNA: TGTGCCAGCAGCCCGGGGGTTACGAGCAATCAGCCCCAGCATTTT; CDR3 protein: CASSPGVTSNQPQHF
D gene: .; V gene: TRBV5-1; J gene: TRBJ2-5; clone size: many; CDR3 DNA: TGCGCCAGCAGCTCAGGGACGGCGAGTCCAGGGACCCAGTACTTC; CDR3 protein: CASSSGTASPGTQYF
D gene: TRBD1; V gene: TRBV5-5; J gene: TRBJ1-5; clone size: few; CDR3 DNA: TGTGCCAGCAGCCTAGCCGCGGACAGGCTCCTGCAGCCCCAGCATTTT; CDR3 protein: CASSLAADRLLQPQHF
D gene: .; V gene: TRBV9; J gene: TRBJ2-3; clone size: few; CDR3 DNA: TGTGCCAGCAGCGGACTGTCAGATACGCAGTATTTT; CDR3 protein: CASSGLSDTQYF
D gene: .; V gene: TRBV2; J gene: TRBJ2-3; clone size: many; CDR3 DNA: TGTGCCAGCAGTCTTTTGATGGGAAGCACAGATACGCAGTATTTT; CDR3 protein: CASSLLMGSTDTQYF
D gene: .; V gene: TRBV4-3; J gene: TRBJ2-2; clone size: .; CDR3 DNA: TGCGCCAGCAGCCCAATGTCCGGGGGCCTGAACACCGGGGAGCTGTTTTTT; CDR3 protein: CASSPMSGGLNTGELFF
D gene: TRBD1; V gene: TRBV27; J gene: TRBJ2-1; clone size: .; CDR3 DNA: TGTGCCAGCCAACGTACGGCAGGGGGCGCGCATGAGCAGTTCTTC; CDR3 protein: CASQRTAGGAHEQFF
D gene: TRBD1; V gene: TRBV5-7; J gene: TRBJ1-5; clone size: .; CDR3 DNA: TGTGCCAGCAGCATGGGGACAGACAATCAGCCCCAGCATTTT; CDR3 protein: CASSMGTDNQPQHF
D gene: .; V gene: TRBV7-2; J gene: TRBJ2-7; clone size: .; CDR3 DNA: TGTGCCAGCAGCTCCCAATCCCTTGGGGGCGCCTACGACCAGTACTTC; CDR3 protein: CASSSQSLGGAYDQYF
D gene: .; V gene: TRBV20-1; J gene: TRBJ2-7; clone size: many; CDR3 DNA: TGCAGTGCTAGAGGGCCGAGGAGCTCCTACGAGCAGTACTTC; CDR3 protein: CSARGPRSSYEQYF
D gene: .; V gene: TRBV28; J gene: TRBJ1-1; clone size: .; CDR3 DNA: TGTGCCAGCAGGTTGACAGAGAACACTGAAGCTTTCTTT; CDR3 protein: CASRLTENTEAFF
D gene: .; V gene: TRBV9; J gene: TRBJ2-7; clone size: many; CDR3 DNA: TGTGCCAGCAGCGCCAGGGGGGGATACGAGCAGTACTTC; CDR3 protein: CASSARGGYEQYF
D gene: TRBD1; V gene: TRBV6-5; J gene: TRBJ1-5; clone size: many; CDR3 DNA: TGTGCCAGCAGTTTCCAACAGGGGGCAAATCAGCCCCAGCATTTT; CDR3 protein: CASSFQQGANQPQHF
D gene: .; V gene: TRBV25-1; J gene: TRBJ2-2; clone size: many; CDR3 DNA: TGTGCCAGCTCCCCTTTACCGATAGACACCGGGGAGCTGTTTTTT; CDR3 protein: CASSPLPIDTGELFF
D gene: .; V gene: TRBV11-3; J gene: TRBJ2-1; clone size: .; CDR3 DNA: TGTGCCAGCAGTCCAGGGCGGGGGCCCTACAATGAGCAGTTCTTC; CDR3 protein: CASSPGRGPYNEQFF
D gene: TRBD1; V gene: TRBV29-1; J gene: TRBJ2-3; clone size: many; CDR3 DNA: TGCAGCGTTGGTGGGACAGAGAATGCGGATGGAATTCTGAGCACAGATACGCAGTATTTT; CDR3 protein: CSVGGTENADGILSTDTQYF
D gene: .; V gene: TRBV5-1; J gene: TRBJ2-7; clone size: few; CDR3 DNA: TGCGCCAGCAGCTTGGAAGGTCCAGGTCTCTACGAGCAGTACTTC; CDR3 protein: CASSLEGPGLYEQYF
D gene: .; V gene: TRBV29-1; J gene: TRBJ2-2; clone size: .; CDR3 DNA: TGCAGCGTTTCCACAGGCAGGGGGGCCGGGGAGCTGTTTTTT; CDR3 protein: CSVSTGRGAGELFF
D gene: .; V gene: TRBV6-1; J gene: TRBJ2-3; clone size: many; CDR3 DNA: TGTGCCAGCAGTGAGTCCGTGGATACAGATACGCAGTATTTT; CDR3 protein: CASSESVDTDTQYF
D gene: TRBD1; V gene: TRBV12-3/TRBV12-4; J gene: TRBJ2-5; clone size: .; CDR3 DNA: TGTGCCAGCAGCATCTTTCGGGGACAGGGGAGAGGAGAGACCCAGTACTTC; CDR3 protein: CASSIFRGQGRGETQYF
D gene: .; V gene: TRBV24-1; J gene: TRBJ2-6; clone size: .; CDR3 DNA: TGTGCCACCAGTGGGGGGCCAGAGGCCAACGTCCTGACTTTC; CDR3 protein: CATSGGPEANVLTF
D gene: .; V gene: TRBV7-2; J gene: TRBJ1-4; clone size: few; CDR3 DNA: TGTGCCAGCACCGACCCCGGGACTAATGAAAAACTGTTTTTT; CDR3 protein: CASTDPGTNEKLFF
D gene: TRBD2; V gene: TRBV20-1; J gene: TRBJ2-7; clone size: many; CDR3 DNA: TGCAGTGCTGTAGCGGGGGGTAGGAACGAGCAGTACTTC; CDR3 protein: CSAVAGGRNEQYF
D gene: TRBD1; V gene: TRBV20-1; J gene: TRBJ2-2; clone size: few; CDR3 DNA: TGCAGTGCTAGAAGACAGGGGAAAACCGGGGAGCTGTTTTTT; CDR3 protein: CSARRQGKTGELFF
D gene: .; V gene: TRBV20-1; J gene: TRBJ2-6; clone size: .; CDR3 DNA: TGCAGTGCTAGAGATCAACGAAGCTCTGGGGCCAACGTCCTGACTTTC; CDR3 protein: CSARDQRSSGANVLTF
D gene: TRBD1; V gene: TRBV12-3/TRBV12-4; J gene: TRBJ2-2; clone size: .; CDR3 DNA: TGTGCCAGCAGTTTAGGACAGGGGGCCACCGCCGGGGAGCTGTTTTTT; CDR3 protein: CASSLGQGATAGELFF
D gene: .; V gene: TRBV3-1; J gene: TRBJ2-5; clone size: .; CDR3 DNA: TGTGCCAGCAGCCAACTCTTGTACCAAGAGACCCAGTACTTC; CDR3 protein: CASSQLLYQETQYF
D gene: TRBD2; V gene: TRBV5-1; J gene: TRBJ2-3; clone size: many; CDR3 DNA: TGCGCCAGCAGCCGGGAGGCGCGAGTTGTAACAGATACGCAGTATTTT; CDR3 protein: CASSREARVVTDTQYF
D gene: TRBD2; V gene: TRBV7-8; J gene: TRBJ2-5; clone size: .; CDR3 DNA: TGTGCCAGCAGCCGTAGGACTAGCGGGGGAAAGGCGGGAGAGACCCAGTACTTC; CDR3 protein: CASSRRTSGGKAGETQYF
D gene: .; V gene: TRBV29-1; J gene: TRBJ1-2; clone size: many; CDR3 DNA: TGCAGCGTTGAGGTACAGGGTAGGAGGAAGAATGGCTACACCTTC; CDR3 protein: CSVEVQGRRKNGYTF
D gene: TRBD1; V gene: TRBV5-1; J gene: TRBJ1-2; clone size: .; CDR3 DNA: TGCGCCAGCAGCACCTCTACCGGGACAGGGGACTATGGCTACACCTTC; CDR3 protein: CASSTSTGTGDYGYTF
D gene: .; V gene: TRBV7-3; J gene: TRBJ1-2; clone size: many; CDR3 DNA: TGTGCCAGCAGCTCCGGGCCCCAATATGGCTACACCTTC; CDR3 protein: CASSSGPQYGYTF
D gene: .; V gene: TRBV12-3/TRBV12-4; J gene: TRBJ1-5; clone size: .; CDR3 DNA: TGTGCCAGCAGTCCCGCTTGGGGCAATCAGCCCCAGCATTTT; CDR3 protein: CASSPAWGNQPQHF
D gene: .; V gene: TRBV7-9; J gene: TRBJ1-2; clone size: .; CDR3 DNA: TGTGCCAGCAGCGCGGGACCGCGGGGCTACACCTTC; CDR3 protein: CASSAGPRGYTF
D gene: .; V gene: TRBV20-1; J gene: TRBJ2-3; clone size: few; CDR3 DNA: TGCAGTGCTAGAGACCGAAGACAGGAGGGGTTAGATACGCAGTATTTT; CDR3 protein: CSARDRRQEGLDTQYF
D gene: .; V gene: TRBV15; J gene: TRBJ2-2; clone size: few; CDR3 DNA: TGTGCCACCAGCAGCATCCCAGGGGACCTGAACACCGGGGAGCTGTTTTTT; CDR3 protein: CATSSIPGDLNTGELFF
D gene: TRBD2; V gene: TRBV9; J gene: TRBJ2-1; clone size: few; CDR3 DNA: TGTGCCAGCAGCGTAGGGTTCACCGGGGGGGTAAAGACCTACAATGAGCAGTTCTTC; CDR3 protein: CASSVGFTGGVKTYNEQFF
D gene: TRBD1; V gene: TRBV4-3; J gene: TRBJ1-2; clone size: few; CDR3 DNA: TGCGCCAGCAGCCTTTGGGGACAGGACTATGGCTACACCTTC; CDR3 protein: CASSLWGQDYGYTF
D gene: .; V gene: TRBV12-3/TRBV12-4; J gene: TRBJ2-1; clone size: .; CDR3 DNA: TGTGCCAGCAGTTTACTGGGGGCTGAGAATGAGCAGTTCTTC; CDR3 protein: CASSLLGAENEQFF
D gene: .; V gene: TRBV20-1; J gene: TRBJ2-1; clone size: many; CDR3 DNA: TGCAGTGCTAGAGATGGAGGGGCCTATGAGCAGTTCTTC; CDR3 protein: CSARDGGAYEQFF
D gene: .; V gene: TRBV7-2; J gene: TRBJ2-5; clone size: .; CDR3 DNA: TGTGCCAGCAGCCCTCTAGGTCCCGGAGAGACCCAGTACTTC; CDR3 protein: CASSPLGPGETQYF
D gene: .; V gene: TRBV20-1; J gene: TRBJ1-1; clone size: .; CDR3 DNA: TGCAGTGCTAGATTTACACAGGTACTGAACACTGAAGCTTTCTTT; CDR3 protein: CSARFTQVLNTEAFF